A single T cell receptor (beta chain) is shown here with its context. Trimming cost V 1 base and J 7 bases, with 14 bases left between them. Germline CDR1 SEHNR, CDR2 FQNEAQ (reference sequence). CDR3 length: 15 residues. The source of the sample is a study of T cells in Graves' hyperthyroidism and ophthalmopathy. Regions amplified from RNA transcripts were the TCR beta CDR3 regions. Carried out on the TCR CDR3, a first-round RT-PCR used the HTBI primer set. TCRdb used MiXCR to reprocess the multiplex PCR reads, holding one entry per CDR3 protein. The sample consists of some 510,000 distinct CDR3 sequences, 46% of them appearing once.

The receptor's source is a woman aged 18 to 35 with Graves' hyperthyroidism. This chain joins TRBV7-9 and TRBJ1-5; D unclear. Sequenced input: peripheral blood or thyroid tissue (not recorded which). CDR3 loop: CASSLGDGSLQPQHF. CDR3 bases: TGTGCCAGCAGCTTAGGTGACGGGAGCTTACAGCCCCAGCATTTT.